The TCR beta chain under discussion was sequenced for a study of T cell responses to AZD1222 COVID-19 vaccine. The study, taken as a whole, reports: A mostly white British donor set with more females was recruited, and clonal diversity was possibly underestimated. It was only after the peak T cell response that any repertoires were sampled.

Samples with a second dose at about 4 or about 12 weeks were pooled together. Regarding this clone: Its antigen is not known.

Clones were read by immunoSEQ multiplex PCR, and TCRdb kept only the in-frame ones, dropping some. The sample comprises around 180,000 clones, around 90% of which are singletons, and roughly a quarter rests with the top ten. Trimming stripped 0 bases from V and 11 bases from J, with 9 bases between. This CDR3 region has 12 residues. Per the germline V gene, CDR1 is SGHAT and CDR2 is FQNNGV. The sequencing used peripheral blood, collected 28 days after the second AZD1222 dose. This clonotype was sampled from an adult who received the AZD1222 COVID-19 vaccine. This chain joins TRBV11-2 and TRBJ2-3; D is unclear. The CDR3 reads CASSLDARRQYF. For the CDR3, the DNA is TGTGCCAGCAGCTTAGACGCCCGTAGGCAGTATTTT.